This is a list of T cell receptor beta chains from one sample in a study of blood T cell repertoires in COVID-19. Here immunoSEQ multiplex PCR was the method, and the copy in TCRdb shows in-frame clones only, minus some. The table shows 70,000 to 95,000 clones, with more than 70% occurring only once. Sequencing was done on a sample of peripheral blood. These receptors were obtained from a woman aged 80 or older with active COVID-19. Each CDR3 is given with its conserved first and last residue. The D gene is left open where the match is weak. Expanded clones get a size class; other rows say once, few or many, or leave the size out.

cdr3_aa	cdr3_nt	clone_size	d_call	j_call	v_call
CASSVDPGREGQNTGELFF	TGTGCCAGCAGCGTAGATCCGGGGCGGGAGGGCCAGAACACCGGGGAGCTGTTTTTT	NA	TRBD2	TRBJ2-2	TRBV9
CASSLDPSSYEQYF	TGTGCCAGCAGCTTAGATCCGTCCTCCTACGAGCAGTACTTC	NA	NA	TRBJ2-7	TRBV7-2
CASSPATGTWGLGQYF	TGTGCCAGCAGCCCAGCGACAGGGACTTGGGGATTGGGGCAGTATTTT	NA	NA	TRBJ2-3	TRBV7-9
CASKFTGLFRDQPQHF	TGTGCCAGCAAATTTACAGGGTTATTCCGTGATCAGCCCCAGCATTTT	NA	NA	TRBJ1-5	TRBV28
CSASFTGGYTDTQYF	TGCAGTGCTAGTTTTACAGGGGGCTACACAGATACGCAGTATTTT	NA	TRBD1	TRBJ2-3	TRBV20-1
CASSVDWMTDSSYEQYF	TGTGCCAGCAGCGTGGATTGGATGACAGATAGCTCCTACGAGCAGTACTTC	NA	NA	TRBJ2-7	TRBV9
CASSPRQGGSYEQYF	TGTGCCAGCAGCCCCCGACAGGGTGGGTCGTACGAGCAGTACTTC	few	TRBD1	TRBJ2-7	TRBV11-2
CASSLLAENEQYF	TGTGCCAGCAGCTTATTAGCAGAGAACGAGCAGTACTTC	NA	NA	TRBJ2-7	TRBV7-9
CASSFQGWAKNIQYF	TGTGCCAGCAGCTTCCAGGGGTGGGCCAAAAACATTCAGTACTTC	NA	NA	TRBJ2-4	TRBV7-2
CASSLAGGPGNEQFF	TGTGCCAGCAGTTTAGCGGGAGGGCCGGGGAATGAGCAGTTCTTC	NA	TRBD2	TRBJ2-1	TRBV6-6
CASSYSSGSWNEQFF	TGTGCCAGCAGTTACTCAAGCGGGAGTTGGAATGAGCAGTTCTTC	NA	TRBD2	TRBJ2-1	TRBV6-2/TRBV6-3
CASSGHDRNTGYTF	TGTGCCAGCAGTGGCCACGACAGGAACACTGGCTACACCTTC	NA	NA	TRBJ1-2	TRBV25-1
CATRESGGYGYTF	TGTGCCACCAGAGAAAGCGGGGGATATGGCTACACCTTC	few	NA	TRBJ1-2	TRBV15
CASSSPRLAGFSYEQYF	TGTGCCAGCAGTTCCCCTCGACTAGCGGGCTTCTCCTACGAGCAGTACTTC	NA	TRBD2	TRBJ2-7	TRBV28
CASSIGYRAYEQYF	TGTGCCAGTAGTATAGGGTACAGGGCCTACGAGCAGTACTTC	NA	NA	TRBJ2-7	TRBV19
CASSKLAGGSYEQYF	TGTGCCAGCAGCAAACTAGCGGGAGGAAGCTACGAGCAGTACTTC	NA	TRBD2	TRBJ2-7	TRBV7-9
CASSLVVGGGTEAFF	TGCGCCAGCAGCTTGGTAGTGGGGGGAGGAACTGAAGCTTTCTTT	NA	NA	TRBJ1-1	TRBV5-1
CASSPAGGHYEQYF	TGTGCCAGCAGCCCGGCAGGGGGACACTACGAGCAGTACTTC	NA	TRBD1	TRBJ2-7	TRBV7-9
CASSQDAAAEITDTQYF	TGCGCCAGCAGCCAAGATGCCGCCGCGGAGATCACAGATACGCAGTATTTT	NA	NA	TRBJ2-3	TRBV4-3
CASSLGTGGRNQPQHF	TGTGCCAGCAGTTTAGGAACAGGGGGCAGGAATCAGCCCCAGCATTTT	NA	TRBD1	TRBJ1-5	TRBV28
CASSQEDSEKLFF	TGTGCCAGCAGCCAGGAGGATAGTGAAAAACTGTTTTTT	NA	NA	TRBJ1-4	TRBV3-1/TRBV3-2
CASSEGGHRDIEAFF	TGTGCCAGCAGTGAAGGGGGGCACCGGGACATTGAAGCTTTCTTT	NA	NA	TRBJ1-1	TRBV2
CASSPGTSSYEQYF	TGTGCCAGCTCACCCGGGACTAGCAGCTACGAGCAGTACTTC	NA	TRBD2	TRBJ2-7	TRBV18
CASSPLRDREGHEQYF	TGCGCCAGCAGCCCGCTCCGGGACAGGGAAGGGCACGAGCAGTACTTC	once	TRBD1	TRBJ2-7	TRBV5-1
CASSPRRGVVGTQYF	TGTGCCAGCAGTCCGCGCAGGGGAGTAGTCGGGACCCAGTACTTC	NA	NA	TRBJ2-5	TRBV6-2/TRBV6-3
CATSRAGHPTGELFF	TGTGCCACCAGCCGAGCCGGACATCCCACCGGGGAGCTGTTTTTT	NA	NA	TRBJ2-2	TRBV15
CAISEGEGQYF	TGTGCCATCAGTGAGGGGGAGGGGCAGTACTTC	NA	TRBD2	TRBJ2-7	TRBV10-3
CASSSRLAGGDEQFF	TGCGCCAGCAGCTCGAGACTAGCGGGAGGCGATGAGCAGTTCTTC	NA	TRBD2	TRBJ2-1	TRBV5-1
CSASSTTDTQYF	TGCAGTGCTAGTAGTACTACAGATACGCAGTATTTT	NA	NA	TRBJ2-3	TRBV20-1
CASSPQTPDTQYF	TGTGCCAGCAGCCCACAGACCCCGGATACGCAGTATTTT	NA	NA	TRBJ2-3	TRBV7-2
CASSLDALASGEQFF	TGTGCCAGCAGCTTAGATGCCCTAGCTTCCGGGGAGCAGTTCTTC	NA	NA	TRBJ2-1	TRBV11-2
CASSQRVAGAYPYEQYF	TGTGCCAGCAGCCAGCGGGTAGCGGGAGCATATCCCTACGAGCAGTACTTC	NA	TRBD2	TRBJ2-7	TRBV4-2
CASSQEHGSYNEQFF	TGCGCCAGCAGCCAAGAACATGGCTCCTACAATGAGCAGTTCTTC	NA	NA	TRBJ2-1	TRBV4-3
CASEDRYQETQYF	TGTGCCAGCGAGGACAGGTACCAAGAGACCCAGTACTTC	NA	TRBD1	TRBJ2-5	TRBV28
CASSSLAGGNTGELFF	TGCGCCAGCAGCTCACTAGCGGGAGGGAACACCGGGGAGCTGTTTTTT	once	TRBD2	TRBJ2-2	TRBV5-1
CASSLSQGRTEAFF	TGTGCCAGCAGCTTATCCCAGGGGAGAACTGAAGCTTTCTTT	once	NA	TRBJ1-1	TRBV7-9
CASSPSAGLNYQYF	TGTGCCAGCAGCCCTAGCGCGGGACTAAATTATCAGTACTTC	NA	TRBD2	TRBJ2-7	TRBV3-1/TRBV3-2
CASSGTHGGLDF	TGTGCCAGCAGTGGAACTCACGGGGGTCTGGACTTC	NA	NA	TRBJ2-7	TRBV25-1
CASTQPAGGETQYF	TGTGCCAGCACCCAGCCAGCGGGAGGTGAGACCCAGTACTTC	NA	TRBD2	TRBJ2-5	TRBV7-2
CASSRIRGLLSEQYF	TGTGCCAGCAGCCGTATCAGGGGGCTCCTCAGCGAGCAGTACTTC	NA	TRBD1	TRBJ2-7	TRBV4-2
CASKRDGDEQFF	TGTGCCAGCAAACGAGACGGAGATGAGCAGTTCTTC	NA	NA	TRBJ2-1	TRBV11-2
CASGLGQGLVETQYF	TGTGCTAGTGGTTTGGGCCAGGGGTTGGTGGAGACCCAGTACTTC	NA	NA	TRBJ2-5	TRBV12-5
CASSQEVPARAYEQYF	TGTGCCAGCAGCCAAGAGGTTCCAGCGAGAGCCTACGAGCAGTACTTC	NA	NA	TRBJ2-7	TRBV4-2
CASSVAGTTLNDKLFF	TGTGCCAGCAGCGTAGCTGGAACTACCCTCAATGACAAACTGTTTTTT	NA	NA	TRBJ1-4	TRBV9
CASSPSGSPDTQYF	TGTGCCAGCAGCCCTAGCGGGTCCCCAGATACGCAGTATTTT	once	TRBD2	TRBJ2-3	TRBV9
CASSGTGSSYNEQFF	TGTGCCAGCAGCGGGACAGGGAGCTCCTACAATGAGCAGTTCTTC	NA	TRBD1	TRBJ2-1	TRBV9
CASSQIALAGLSSTDTQYF	TGTGCCAGCTCGCAAATCGCGCTAGCGGGCCTGTCTAGCACAGATACGCAGTATTTT	few	TRBD2	TRBJ2-3	TRBV18
CAWSEAGDGQYF	TGTGCCTGGAGTGAAGCTGGAGACGGACAGTACTTC	NA	NA	TRBJ2-7	TRBV30
CASSLLAGLDTQYF	TGTGCCAGCAGCTTACTAGCGGGACTAGATACGCAGTATTTT	NA	TRBD2	TRBJ2-3	TRBV7-3
CASSLSGPHQPQHF	TGTGCCAGCAGCTTAAGTGGCCCCCATCAGCCCCAGCATTTT	once	NA	TRBJ1-5	TRBV5-5
CASSPGLRVEQYF	TGTGCCAGCTCACCAGGGTTGCGGGTCGAGCAGTACTTC	NA	NA	TRBJ2-7	TRBV18
CATSDSPGQGRDEQFF	TGTGCCACCAGTGACTCCCCGGGACAGGGGAGGGATGAGCAGTTCTTC	NA	TRBD1	TRBJ2-1	TRBV24-1
CASSSSGTGNNEQFF	TGTGCCAGCAGTTCCTCCGGGACAGGGAACAATGAGCAGTTCTTC	NA	TRBD1	TRBJ2-1	TRBV27
CASSQGTFQTQYF	TGCGCCAGCAGCCAAGGGACTTTCCAGACCCAGTACTTC	NA	NA	TRBJ2-5	TRBV4-1
CASSRAGTGFHEQYF	TGTGCCAGCAGCCGCGCCGGGACAGGGTTCCACGAGCAGTACTTC	NA	TRBD1	TRBJ2-7	TRBV7-6
CASSRLAGGGYNEQFF	TGTGCCAGCAGCCGTCTGGCGGGAGGGGGTTACAATGAGCAGTTCTTC	NA	TRBD2	TRBJ2-1	TRBV3-1/TRBV3-2
CASSKSDSRRGYTF	TGTGCCAGCAGCAAATCCGACAGCCGAAGGGGCTACACCTTC	NA	NA	TRBJ1-2	TRBV27
CASSGDTNTEAFF	TGTGCCAGCAGTGGGGACACGAACACTGAAGCTTTCTTT	NA	NA	TRBJ1-1	TRBV2
CASRYGTGDEDTQYF	TGTGCCAGCAGGTACGGGACAGGGGATGAAGATACGCAGTATTTT	NA	TRBD1	TRBJ2-3	TRBV6-5